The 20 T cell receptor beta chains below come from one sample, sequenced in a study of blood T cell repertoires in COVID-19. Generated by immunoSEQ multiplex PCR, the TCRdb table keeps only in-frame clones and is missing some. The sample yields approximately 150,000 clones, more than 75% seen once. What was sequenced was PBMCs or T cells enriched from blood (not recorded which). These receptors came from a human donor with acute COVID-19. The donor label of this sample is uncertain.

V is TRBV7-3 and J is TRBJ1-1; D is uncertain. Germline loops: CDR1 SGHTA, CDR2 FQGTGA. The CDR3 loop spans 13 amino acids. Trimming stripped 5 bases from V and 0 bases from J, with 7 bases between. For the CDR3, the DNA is TGTGCCAGCAGCGCGGGGATGAACACTGAAGCTTTCTTT. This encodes CASSAGMNTEAFF.

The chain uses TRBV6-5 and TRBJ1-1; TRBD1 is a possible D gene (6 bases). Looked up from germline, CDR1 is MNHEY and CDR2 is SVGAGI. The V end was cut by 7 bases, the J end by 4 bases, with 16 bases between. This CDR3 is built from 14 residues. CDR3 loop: CASTKGGEGTEAFF. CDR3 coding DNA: TGTGCCAGCACCAAAGGGGGGGAGGGCACTGAAGCTTTCTTT.

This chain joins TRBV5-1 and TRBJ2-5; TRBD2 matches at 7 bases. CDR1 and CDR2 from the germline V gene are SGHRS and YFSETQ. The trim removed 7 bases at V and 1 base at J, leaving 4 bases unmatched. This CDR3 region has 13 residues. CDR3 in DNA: TGCGCCAGCCGGGGGGAGGGCCAAGAGACCCAGTACTTC. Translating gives CASRGEGQETQYF.

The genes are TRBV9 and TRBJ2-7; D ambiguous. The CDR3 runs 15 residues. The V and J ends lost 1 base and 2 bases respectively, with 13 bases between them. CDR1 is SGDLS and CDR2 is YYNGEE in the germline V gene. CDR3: CASSVFPAGTYEQYF. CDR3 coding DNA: TGTGCCAGCAGCGTATTCCCCGCAGGAACCTACGAGCAGTACTTC.

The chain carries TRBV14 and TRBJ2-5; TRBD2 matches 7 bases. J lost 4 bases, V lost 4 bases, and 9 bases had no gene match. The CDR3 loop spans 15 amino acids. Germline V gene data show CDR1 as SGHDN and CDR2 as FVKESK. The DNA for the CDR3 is TGTGCCAGCAGCCCCCGGGGGGACTTCCCAGAGACCCAGTACTTC. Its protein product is CASSPRGDFPETQYF.

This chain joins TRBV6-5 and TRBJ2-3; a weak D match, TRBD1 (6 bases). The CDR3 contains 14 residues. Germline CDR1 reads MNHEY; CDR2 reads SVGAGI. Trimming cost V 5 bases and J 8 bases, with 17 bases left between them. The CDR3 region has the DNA TGTGCCAGCAGTATACAGTACAGGGCCGGTACGCAGTATTTT. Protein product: CASSIQYRAGTQYF.

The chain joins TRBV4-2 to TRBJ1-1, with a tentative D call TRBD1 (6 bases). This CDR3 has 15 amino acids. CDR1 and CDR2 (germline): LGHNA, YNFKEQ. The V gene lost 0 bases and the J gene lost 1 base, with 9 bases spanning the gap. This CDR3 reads CASSQEARGNTEAFF. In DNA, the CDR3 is TGTGCCAGCAGCCAAGAGGCCAGGGGGAACACTGAAGCTTTCTTT.

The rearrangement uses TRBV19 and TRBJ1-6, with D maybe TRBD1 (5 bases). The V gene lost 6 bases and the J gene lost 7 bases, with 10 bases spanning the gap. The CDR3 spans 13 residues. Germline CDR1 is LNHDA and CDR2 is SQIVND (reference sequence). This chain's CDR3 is CASSVGGNSPLHF. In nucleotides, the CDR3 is TGTGCCAGTAGCGTCGGGGGGAATTCACCCCTCCACTTT.

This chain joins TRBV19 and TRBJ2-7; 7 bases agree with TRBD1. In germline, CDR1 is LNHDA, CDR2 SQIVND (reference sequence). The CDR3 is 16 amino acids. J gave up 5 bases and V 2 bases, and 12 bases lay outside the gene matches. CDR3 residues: CASSINHGTAQNEQYF. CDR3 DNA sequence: TGTGCCAGTAGTATAAACCACGGGACAGCGCAGAACGAGCAGTACTTC.

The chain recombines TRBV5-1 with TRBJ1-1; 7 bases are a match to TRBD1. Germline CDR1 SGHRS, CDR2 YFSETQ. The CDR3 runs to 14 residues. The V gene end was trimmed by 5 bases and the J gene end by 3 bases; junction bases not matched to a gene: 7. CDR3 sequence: CASSPGQEYTEAFF. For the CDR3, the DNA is TGCGCCAGCAGTCCAGGACAGGAATACACTGAAGCTTTCTTT.

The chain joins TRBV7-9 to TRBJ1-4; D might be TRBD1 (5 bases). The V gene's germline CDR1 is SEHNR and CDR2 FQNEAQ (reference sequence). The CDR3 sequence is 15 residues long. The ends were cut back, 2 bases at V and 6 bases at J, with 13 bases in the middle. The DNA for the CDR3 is TGTGCCAGCAGCTTAAGGGAACAGGCAGATGAAAAACTGTTTTTT. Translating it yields CASSLREQADEKLFF.

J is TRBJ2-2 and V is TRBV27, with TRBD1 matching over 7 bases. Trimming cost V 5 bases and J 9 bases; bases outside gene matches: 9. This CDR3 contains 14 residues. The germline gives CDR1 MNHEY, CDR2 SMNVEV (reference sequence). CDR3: CASSTRTGLRELFF. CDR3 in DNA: TGTGCCAGCAGTACAAGGACAGGCCTTAGGGAGCTGTTTTTT.

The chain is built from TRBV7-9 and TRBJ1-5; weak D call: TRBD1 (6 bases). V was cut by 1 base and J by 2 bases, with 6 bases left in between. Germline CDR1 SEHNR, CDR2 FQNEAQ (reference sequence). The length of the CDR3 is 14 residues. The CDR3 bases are TGTGCCAGCAGCTTAGAGGGGGGCAATCAGCCCCAGCATTTT. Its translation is CASSLEGGNQPQHF.

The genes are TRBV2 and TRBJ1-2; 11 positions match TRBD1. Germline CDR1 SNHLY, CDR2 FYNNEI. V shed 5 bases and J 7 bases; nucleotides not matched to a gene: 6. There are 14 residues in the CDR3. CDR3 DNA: TGTGCCAGCAGTCGGGACAGGGGGGATCTTGGCTACACCTTC. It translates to CASSRDRGDLGYTF.

The CDR3 reads CASSQTFRGYTEAFF. For the CDR3, the DNA is TGTGCCAGCAGCCAAACGTTCAGGGGGTACACTGAAGCTTTCTTT. The gene calls are TRBV14 and TRBJ1-1, with 7 bases aligning to TRBD1. The J segment lost 3 bases and the V segment lost 2 bases, leaving 6 bases of the junction unmatched. Germline V lookup: CDR1 SGHDN, CDR2 FVKESK. The CDR3 is made up of 15 amino acids. Full variable domain (rest looked up from reference TRBV14 and TRBJ1-1): EAGVTQFPSHSVIEKGQTVTLRCDPISGHDNLYWYRRVMGKEIKFLLHFVKESKQDESGMPNNRFLAERTGGTYSTLKVQPAELEDSGVYFCASSQTFRGYTEAFFGQGTRLTVV.

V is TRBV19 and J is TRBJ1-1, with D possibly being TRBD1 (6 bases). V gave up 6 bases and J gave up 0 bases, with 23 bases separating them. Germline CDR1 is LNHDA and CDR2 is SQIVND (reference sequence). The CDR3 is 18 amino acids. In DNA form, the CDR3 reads TGTGCCAGTAGCAACCGATACGGGGGAGGGGGTATGAACACTGAAGCTTTCTTT. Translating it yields CASSNRYGGGGMNTEAFF.

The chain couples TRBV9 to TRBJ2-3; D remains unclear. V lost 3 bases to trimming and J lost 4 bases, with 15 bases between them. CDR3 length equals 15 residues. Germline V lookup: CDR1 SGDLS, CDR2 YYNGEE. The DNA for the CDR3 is TGTGCCAGCAGCGCCAACTCCCTCGGAGCAGATACGCAGTATTTT. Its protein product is CASSANSLGADTQYF.

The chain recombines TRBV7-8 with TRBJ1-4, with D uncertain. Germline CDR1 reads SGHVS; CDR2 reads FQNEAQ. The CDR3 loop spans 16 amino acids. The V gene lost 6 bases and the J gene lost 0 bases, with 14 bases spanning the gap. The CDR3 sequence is CASSINSVATNEKLFF. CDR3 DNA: TGTGCCAGCAGTATTAATTCGGTCGCAACTAATGAAAAACTGTTTTTT.

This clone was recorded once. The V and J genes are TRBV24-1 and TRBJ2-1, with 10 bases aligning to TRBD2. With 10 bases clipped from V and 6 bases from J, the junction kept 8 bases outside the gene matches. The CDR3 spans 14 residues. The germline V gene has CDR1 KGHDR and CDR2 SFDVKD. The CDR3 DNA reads TGTGCCACGTCGGGAAGCGGGGGGGCCAATGAGCAGTTCTTC. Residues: CATSGSGGANEQFF.

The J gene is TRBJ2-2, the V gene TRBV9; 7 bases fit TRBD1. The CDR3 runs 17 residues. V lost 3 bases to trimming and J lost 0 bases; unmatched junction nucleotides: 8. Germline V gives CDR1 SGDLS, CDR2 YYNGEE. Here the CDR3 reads CASSAPLGTANTGELFF. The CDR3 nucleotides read TGTGCCAGCAGCGCACCCCTTGGGACAGCGAACACCGGGGAGCTGTTTTTT.